This T cell receptor beta chain was profiled in a study of human T cells and chemical hapten exposure (dated by TCRdb to the early 2020s). Turning to the overall study: For sensitization, 2% DPC in acetone was applied to a roughly 2 cm by roughly 2 cm area of upper inner arm skin. The patient cohort, mostly female, included alopecia areata with under or over 50% scalp involvement, alopecia totalis and alopecia universalis. Libraries were combined into a pool for sequencing, and differences in TCR yield between samples came mainly from small differences in library volumes within the pool. This study followed changes in the peripheral blood TCR repertoire in vivo during primary and secondary sensitization of alopecia patients to the hapten diphenylcyclopropenone (DPC). Weekly therapeutic DPC doses were additionally applied to the scalp of patients throughout the approximately 25-week study period. Twenty-nine alopecia patients provided blood for TCR sequencing at one to four time points (pre-sensitization, 2, 6 and 24 weeks). Blood samples were taken from patients before sensitization (week 0) and then at 2, 6 and about 24 weeks after DPC sensitization. Patch testing was done on the upper back using Finn chambers containing 0.01% DPC, and results were scored after 6 days according to International Contact Dermatitis Research Group standards. Overall results and qualifications from the work: Compared with pre-sensitization or healthy control sets, expanded TCRs formed significantly more large CDR3 similarity clusters, which is consistent with antigen-driven responses. Because all patients had alopecia, a presumed autoimmune disease, the immune response of the patients might differ from that of healthy individuals. Patch test score was positively correlated with the number of PT1 expanded TCRs, with significance at thresholds 8, 16 and 32 but not at 4. No change with DPC sensitization was found in the number of TCRs above 1 in 1000 frequency, and no evidence of global repertoire structure alterations was found. After repeated subsampling, the strength of the expansion versus patch-test correlation and the threshold at which it became significant changed.

From the cysteine up to the phenylalanine, the CDR3 has a length of 18 residues. Only the CDR3 DNA stays, 54 bases, in frame from base 1. Compared with germline, V lacks 3 bases and J lacks 7 bases; bases without a gene match: 17. The method behind the library was RACE. Sequencing used a NextSeq 500. During library preparation, unique molecular identifiers were attached to individual cDNA molecules so that TCRs could be counted in a quantitative, reproducible way. For every blood RNA sample, sequencing covered both the TCR alpha and TCR beta chains. In the paper's pipeline: Samples had a median of roughly 87,000 TCRs, with a range from roughly 23,224 to 700,000. V, J and CDR3 annotation of the TCR reads was performed with the Decombinator software suite. For PS versus PT1 abundance plots, all samples were subsampled to the same number of TCRs (28,000). TCRs were defined as expanded if absent before sensitization and observed at least eight times at the 2-week time point. TCRdb's own reprocessing of the public reads used fastp at Q25 and MiXCR and kept productive beta chains. One record per CDR3 amino acid sequence lists the most common genes and DNA. The V and J calls reflect TCRdb's pipeline rather than the authors' work. In all, the sample holds over 300,000 distinct CDR3 sequences, and approximately 5.1% of those were seen once. The ten largest clonotypes hold around 2.6% of the sample.

With respect to this clonotype: Its binding antigen is unknown. No clone much larger than this one lies a single base away; base qualities are absent.

This specimen's time point label, interpreted: pre-sensitization, week 0. The treatment or condition label of this sample denotes: therapeutic diphenylcyclopropenone sensitization with weekly scalp DPC. At every patch-test visit, the blood draw took place before the patch test was put on. Patients were considered eligible if aged 18 to 70, diagnosed with alopecia and deemed suitable for DPC therapy, and patients were excluded if pregnant. Total RNA was extracted from unfractionated whole blood that had been collected in Tempus Blood RNA tubes. The clonotype was recovered from a woman aged 45-59 years with alopecia areata. Some clones in this sample may be carry-over from other donors' samples. The rearranged segments are TRBV12-3 or TRBV12-4 and TRBJ1-5; the junction holds 8 bases that match TRBD1. The sequencing used whole blood, collected in connection with sensitization to the hapten diphenylcyclopropenone (DPC). The DNA sequence follows: TGTGCCAGCAGTTTTAACCAGGGGGCTACGCTGATAGGGCAGCCCCAGCATTTT. Its amino acids are CASSFNQGATLIGQPQHF.